This is a list of T cell receptor beta chains from one sample in a study of blood T cell repertoires in COVID-19. The table came from immunoSEQ multiplex PCR; TCRdb's copy has only in-frame clones and leaves some out. Of 200,000 to 300,000 clones detected, roughly 80% appear once; the ten largest clones hold about 7.4%. Sequencing used peripheral blood. The receptors stem from a woman older than 75 with acute or convalescent COVID-19. The CDR3 runs from the conserved cysteine through the conserved F or W. Each record gives: D gene, clone size, V gene, J gene, CDR3 protein. D genes are given only for firm matches. Size tells how often a clone was seen (once, few, many) or the class of an expanded clone, and some rows leave it out.

TRBD1	-	TRBV11-2	TRBJ1-1	CASSPQGVAFF
TRBD1	-	TRBV5-3	TRBJ2-7	CARSLVGQGESYEQYF
TRBD2	-	TRBV29-1	TRBJ2-3	CSVVMGLAGVGDTQYF
-	-	TRBV2	TRBJ1-3	CASRQGTTSGNTIYF
TRBD1	-	TRBV5-6	TRBJ1-6	CASGDSPNSPLHF
TRBD1	-	TRBV6-1	TRBJ1-4	CASSDGTATNEKLFF
TRBD1	-	TRBV9	TRBJ1-6	CASSATGGSSYNSPLHF
TRBD1	-	TRBV19	TRBJ1-1	CASRKVWGGTEGTEAFF
-	many	TRBV19	TRBJ1-6	CASSIGVDFGHNSPLHF
TRBD1	-	TRBV11-2	TRBJ2-2	CASSRDRDPGELFF
-	-	TRBV7-2	TRBJ2-7	CASSLEVLAPYEQYF
TRBD2	-	TRBV3-1/TRBV3-2	TRBJ2-7	CASSQGGGSSYEQYF
-	-	TRBV6-5	TRBJ1-1	CASSYAARNTEAFF
TRBD2	-	TRBV3-1/TRBV3-2	TRBJ2-7	CASSQGSGLAYEQYF
TRBD1	once	TRBV10-3	TRBJ2-5	CAISDGTGDETQYF
TRBD1	-	TRBV18	TRBJ2-7	CASSPLDRGSYEQYF
-	-	TRBV28	TRBJ1-6	CASSLRERNSPLHF
-	-	TRBV5-5	TRBJ1-5	CASSPLRQEMGNQPQHF
TRBD1	once	TRBV4-2	TRBJ2-1	CASSQDWTGSVYNEQFF
-	once	TRBV6-5	TRBJ1-2	CASSHGGDGYTF
-	-	TRBV19	TRBJ1-4	CASSSGRATNEKLFF
TRBD1	once	TRBV5-4	TRBJ1-2	CASSPTGDLYGYTF
-	few	TRBV5-1	TRBJ2-2	CASSWARGNGELFF
-	-	TRBV6-1	TRBJ2-7	CASSDPLLRPTEQYF
-	few	TRBV2	TRBJ1-1	CASSEMRGFGGRAFF
-	once	TRBV3-1/TRBV3-2	TRBJ1-1	CASRQAGTGTNTEAFF
-	-	TRBV5-1	TRBJ2-7	CASSFTGNSYEQYF
TRBD1	-	TRBV6-5	TRBJ1-2	CAGQGATNYGYTF
TRBD1	-	TRBV6-5	TRBJ1-4	CASSYSGTGGGEKLFF
-	few	TRBV12-2	TRBJ2-5	CASRLVQLLAGGLHDIEETQYF
-	-	TRBV5-1	TRBJ2-5	CASGESGQETQYF
-	-	TRBV2	TRBJ1-4	CASRTGLATNEKLFF
-	-	TRBV3-1/TRBV3-2	TRBJ2-2	CASSLDDLTGELFF
-	-	TRBV3-1/TRBV3-2	TRBJ1-5	CASSQTGNSNQPQHF
-	-	TRBV7-9	TRBJ2-5	CASSSTLGETQYF
TRBD2	-	TRBV10-1	TRBJ2-3	CASGKAGVADTQYF
-	once	TRBV2	TRBJ1-4	CAPSGAATNEKLFF
TRBD1	-	TRBV23-1	TRBJ1-2	CASSPPQGGYGYTF
-	-	TRBV6-1	TRBJ1-5	CASREGHQPQHF
TRBD1	-	TRBV10-1	TRBJ2-1	CASSPEGDRNEQFF
-	-	TRBV5-1	TRBJ2-7	CASSRRTTSSYEQYF
TRBD1	-	TRBV2	TRBJ1-2	CASSEALQGGGYTF
-	-	TRBV29-1	TRBJ1-1	CSVEAGAPLYAFF
TRBD1	-	TRBV5-6	TRBJ2-7	CASSDLPGTGYNEQYF
-	-	TRBV6-5	TRBJ1-2	CASRGIGGVDGYTF
-	-	TRBV3-1/TRBV3-2	TRBJ1-5	CASSQHQTGDQPQHF
-	-	TRBV4-1	TRBJ2-3	CASSQGGYPSTDTQYF
TRBD2	-	TRBV27	TRBJ2-7	CASSLSGGAGAYEQYF
-	-	TRBV5-6	TRBJ1-1	CASSTHDRQNTEAFF
-	-	TRBV5-1	TRBJ2-6	CASSSTVSGANVLTF
-	-	TRBV5-1	TRBJ1-2	CASSSGSFQANYGYTF
TRBD1	-	TRBV3-1/TRBV3-2	TRBJ1-4	CASSQGTGLLEEKLFF
TRBD2	-	TRBV10-2	TRBJ2-5	CASSELAGTSEKETQYF
TRBD1	-	TRBV6-1	TRBJ2-3	CASSENEDRGLDTQYF